Listed below are T cell receptor beta chains from one sample, sequenced in a study of blood T cell repertoires in COVID-19. The method was immunoSEQ multiplex PCR; TCRdb's version includes in-frame clones alone and lacks a portion of them. This sample yields about 150,000 clones, of which 80% to 90% are seen a single time; about 8.6% belongs to the top ten. Sequenced material: PBMCs or T cells enriched from blood (not recorded which). The source of these receptors is a woman aged 45-60 years who had recovered from COVID-19. The CDR3 runs from the conserved cysteine through the conserved F or W. Each record gives: CDR3 protein, CDR3 DNA, V gene, D gene, J gene, clone size. The D gene is left open where the match is weak. The listing skips clone size in some rows; elsewhere it reads once, few, many or a size class.

cdr3_aa: CASSENRLADTQYF
cdr3_nt: TGTGCCAGCAGTGAAAATCGTTTAGCAGATACGCAGTATTTT
v_call: TRBV6-1
d_call: -
j_call: TRBJ2-3
clone_size: -

cdr3_aa: CAISSDRQGDGYTF
cdr3_nt: TGTGCCATCAGTTCAGACAGACAAGGGGATGGCTACACCTTC
v_call: TRBV10-3
d_call: -
j_call: TRBJ1-2
clone_size: -

cdr3_aa: CASSIGGVQPQHF
cdr3_nt: TGTGCCAGCTCTATTGGGGGCGTTCAGCCCCAGCATTTT
v_call: TRBV18
d_call: -
j_call: TRBJ1-5
clone_size: once

cdr3_aa: CSVGGRERGNEQFF
cdr3_nt: TGCAGCGTTGGAGGGCGGGAGAGAGGCAATGAGCAGTTCTTC
v_call: TRBV29-1
d_call: TRBD2
j_call: TRBJ2-1
clone_size: once

cdr3_aa: CASSKYSWGQGPLGYGYTF
cdr3_nt: TGTGCCAGCAGCAAATATTCCTGGGGACAGGGGCCCCTTGGCTATGGCTACACCTTC
v_call: TRBV21-1
d_call: -
j_call: TRBJ1-2
clone_size: -

cdr3_aa: CASSLRWGQPQHF
cdr3_nt: TGTGCCAGCAGCTTAAGGTGGGGCCAGCCCCAGCATTTT
v_call: TRBV7-2
d_call: -
j_call: TRBJ1-5
clone_size: -

cdr3_aa: CASSREGHTTYNEQFF
cdr3_nt: TGTGCCAGTAGTAGGGAAGGACACACGACTTACAATGAGCAGTTCTTC
v_call: TRBV19
d_call: -
j_call: TRBJ2-1
clone_size: -

cdr3_aa: CSVARTEKTQYF
cdr3_nt: TGCAGCGTAGCACGGACAGAAAAGACCCAGTACTTC
v_call: TRBV29-1
d_call: -
j_call: TRBJ2-5
clone_size: -

cdr3_aa: CASSPRAGDEQYF
cdr3_nt: TGTGCCAGCAGCCCGCGTGCCGGGGACGAGCAGTACTTC
v_call: TRBV28
d_call: -
j_call: TRBJ2-7
clone_size: few

cdr3_aa: CASSLGQGAFNYGYTF
cdr3_nt: TGTGCCAGCAGCTTAGGGCAGGGGGCTTTTAACTATGGCTACACCTTC
v_call: TRBV7-2
d_call: TRBD1
j_call: TRBJ1-2
clone_size: -

cdr3_aa: CASSSGNEQFF
cdr3_nt: TGTGCCAGCAGCTCGGGTAATGAGCAGTTCTTC
v_call: TRBV5-4
d_call: -
j_call: TRBJ2-1
clone_size: -

cdr3_aa: CASSDLVGGLYEQYF
cdr3_nt: TGTGCCAGTTCGGACTTGGTGGGGGGTCTCTACGAGCAGTACTTC
v_call: TRBV27
d_call: -
j_call: TRBJ2-7
clone_size: -

cdr3_aa: CASSQTQASYEQYF
cdr3_nt: TGTGCCAGCTCACAGACACAGGCCTCCTACGAGCAGTACTTC
v_call: TRBV18
d_call: -
j_call: TRBJ2-7
clone_size: -

cdr3_aa: CASSLQGIRNNEQFF
cdr3_nt: TGTGCCAGCTCACTGCAGGGGATTCGTAACAATGAGCAGTTCTTC
v_call: TRBV18
d_call: -
j_call: TRBJ2-1
clone_size: -

cdr3_aa: CASSLAGGENEAFF
cdr3_nt: TGCGCCAGCAGCTTGGCCGGCGGGGAAAATGAAGCTTTCTTT
v_call: TRBV5-1
d_call: -
j_call: TRBJ1-1
clone_size: -

cdr3_aa: CSVEEGQGYTGELFF
cdr3_nt: TGCAGCGTTGAGGAGGGACAGGGCTACACCGGGGAGCTGTTTTTT
v_call: TRBV29-1
d_call: TRBD1
j_call: TRBJ2-2
clone_size: -

cdr3_aa: CASSYRGTASSLFYGYTF
cdr3_nt: TGTGCCAGCAGTTACAGGGGGACAGCTTCATCCCTTTTCTATGGCTACACCTTC
v_call: TRBV6-2/TRBV6-3
d_call: TRBD1
j_call: TRBJ1-2
clone_size: -

cdr3_aa: CASSFTGPYEQYF
cdr3_nt: TGTGCCAGCAGTTTTACAGGCCCCTACGAGCAGTACTTC
v_call: TRBV28
d_call: -
j_call: TRBJ2-7
clone_size: once

cdr3_aa: CASSEGQGAPDTQYF
cdr3_nt: TGTGCCAGCAGTGAGGGTCAGGGGGCTCCAGATACGCAGTATTTT
v_call: TRBV6-1
d_call: TRBD1
j_call: TRBJ2-3
clone_size: -

cdr3_aa: CASSVDRLLAEAFF
cdr3_nt: TGTGCCAGCAGTGTAGACAGACTCCTAGCTGAAGCTTTCTTT
v_call: TRBV2
d_call: -
j_call: TRBJ1-1
clone_size: -

cdr3_aa: CASSQGLVNTGELFF
cdr3_nt: TGTGCCAGCAGCCAGGGACTAGTGAACACCGGGGAGCTGTTTTTT
v_call: TRBV4-2
d_call: TRBD2
j_call: TRBJ2-2
clone_size: -

cdr3_aa: CASKPSGGKETQYF
cdr3_nt: TGTGCCAGCAAGCCTAGCGGGGGCAAAGAGACCCAGTACTTC
v_call: TRBV5-4
d_call: TRBD2
j_call: TRBJ2-5
clone_size: -

cdr3_aa: CASSPFRDTGELFF
cdr3_nt: TGTGCCAGCAGCCCCTTTAGAGACACCGGGGAGCTGTTTTTT
v_call: TRBV3-1/TRBV3-2
d_call: -
j_call: TRBJ2-2
clone_size: -

cdr3_aa: CASSVAPAGGWNEQFF
cdr3_nt: TGTGCCAGCAGCGTAGCCCCAGCGGGGGGGTGGAATGAGCAGTTCTTC
v_call: TRBV9
d_call: TRBD2
j_call: TRBJ2-1
clone_size: -

cdr3_aa: CASSPATGTSGYEQYF
cdr3_nt: TGTGCCAGCAGTCCCGCCACCGGGACTAGCGGGTACGAGCAGTACTTC
v_call: TRBV28
d_call: TRBD2
j_call: TRBJ2-7
clone_size: -

cdr3_aa: CASQTMLALNEQFF
cdr3_nt: TGTGCCAGTCAAACCATGCTAGCTCTCAATGAGCAGTTCTTC
v_call: TRBV28
d_call: -
j_call: TRBJ2-1
clone_size: -

cdr3_aa: CASSLERANYGYTF
cdr3_nt: TGTGCCAGCAGCTTAGAGAGAGCCAACTATGGCTACACCTTC
v_call: TRBV7-9
d_call: -
j_call: TRBJ1-2
clone_size: few

cdr3_aa: CAISERPGELAGPDTQYF
cdr3_nt: TGTGCCATCAGTGAGCGGCCCGGCGAACTAGCGGGGCCAGATACGCAGTATTTT
v_call: TRBV10-3
d_call: TRBD2
j_call: TRBJ2-3
clone_size: -

cdr3_aa: CASSTGVEQYF
cdr3_nt: TGTGCCAGCTCCACCGGGGTGGAGCAGTACTTC
v_call: TRBV7-2
d_call: -
j_call: TRBJ2-7
clone_size: -

cdr3_aa: CASSRGGGFQETQYF
cdr3_nt: TGTGCCAGCAGCCGCGGGGGGGGCTTCCAAGAGACCCAGTACTTC
v_call: TRBV11-3
d_call: TRBD2
j_call: TRBJ2-5
clone_size: once

cdr3_aa: CASSPWWEEGEKLFF
cdr3_nt: TGTGCCAGCAGCCCGTGGTGGGAGGAGGGTGAAAAACTGTTTTTT
v_call: TRBV5-6
d_call: -
j_call: TRBJ1-4
clone_size: -

cdr3_aa: CASSLGPPDGYTF
cdr3_nt: TGTGCCAGCAGCTTAGGGCCCCCTGATGGCTACACCTTC
v_call: TRBV7-2
d_call: -
j_call: TRBJ1-2
clone_size: -

cdr3_aa: CASSSYFDF
cdr3_nt: TGTGCCAGTAGTTCGTACTTTGATTTT
v_call: TRBV19
d_call: -
j_call: TRBJ1-1
clone_size: -

cdr3_aa: CASSRSASYEQYF
cdr3_nt: TGTGCCAGTAGTCGGTCTGCAAGCTACGAGCAGTACTTC
v_call: TRBV19
d_call: -
j_call: TRBJ2-7
clone_size: -

cdr3_aa: CASSRLSGSGNTIYF
cdr3_nt: TGTGCCAGCAGCCGCCTCAGTGGCTCTGGAAACACCATATATTTT
v_call: TRBV3-1/TRBV3-2
d_call: -
j_call: TRBJ1-3
clone_size: -

cdr3_aa: CASSLARGDEQFF
cdr3_nt: TGTGCCAGCAGCTTAGCCCGAGGTGATGAGCAGTTCTTC
v_call: TRBV11-2
d_call: -
j_call: TRBJ2-1
clone_size: once

cdr3_aa: CASSQRGGQPPLHF
cdr3_nt: TGTGCCAGCAGCCAGCGGGGAGGCCAACCACCCCTCCACTTT
v_call: TRBV4-2
d_call: -
j_call: TRBJ1-6
clone_size: -

cdr3_aa: CASRSRASGYQETQYF
cdr3_nt: TGTGCCAGCAGATCTAGGGCTAGCGGGTACCAAGAGACCCAGTACTTC
v_call: TRBV11-3
d_call: TRBD2
j_call: TRBJ2-5
clone_size: few

cdr3_aa: CASSLAGRGDEQFF
cdr3_nt: TGTGCCAGCAGCTTAGCCGGGAGGGGTGATGAGCAGTTCTTC
v_call: TRBV11-3
d_call: TRBD2
j_call: TRBJ2-1
clone_size: -

cdr3_aa: CASSFSAGGTDTQYF
cdr3_nt: TGTGCCAGCAGCTTCTCAGCGGGGGGCACAGATACGCAGTATTTT
v_call: TRBV11-3
d_call: TRBD2
j_call: TRBJ2-3
clone_size: -

cdr3_aa: CATSSTGTGLTGELFF
cdr3_nt: TGTGCCACCAGCAGTACCGGGACAGGACTCACCGGGGAGCTGTTTTTT
v_call: TRBV15
d_call: TRBD1
j_call: TRBJ2-2
clone_size: -

cdr3_aa: CASSILRDREGENTEAFF
cdr3_nt: TGTGCCAGTAGTATCCTGCGGGACAGGGAGGGGGAGAACACTGAAGCTTTCTTT
v_call: TRBV19
d_call: TRBD1
j_call: TRBJ1-1
clone_size: -

cdr3_aa: CASSDTGTGLTEAFF
cdr3_nt: TGTGCCAGCAGCGACACCGGGACAGGGCTGACTGAAGCTTTCTTT
v_call: TRBV5-4
d_call: TRBD1
j_call: TRBJ1-1
clone_size: -

cdr3_aa: CASSPDGNQPQHF
cdr3_nt: TGTGCCAGCAGCCCAGACGGCAATCAGCCCCAGCATTTT
v_call: TRBV3-1/TRBV3-2
d_call: -
j_call: TRBJ1-5
clone_size: -

cdr3_aa: CASGDRFAGYTF
cdr3_nt: TGTGCCAGCGGTGACAGGTTTGCGGGCTACACCTTC
v_call: TRBV6-1
d_call: -
j_call: TRBJ1-2
clone_size: once

cdr3_aa: CASSASGTGEAFF
cdr3_nt: TGTGCCAGCAGTGCCTCAGGGACAGGTGAAGCTTTCTTT
v_call: TRBV6-4
d_call: TRBD1
j_call: TRBJ1-1
clone_size: -

cdr3_aa: CASSQQGRSYNSPLHF
cdr3_nt: TGCGCCAGCAGCCAACAGGGCCGCTCCTATAATTCACCCCTCCACTTT
v_call: TRBV4-3
d_call: -
j_call: TRBJ1-6
clone_size: -

cdr3_aa: CASSLVSGGRGFYGYTF
cdr3_nt: TGTGCCAGCAGCTTAGTTTCGGGGGGTCGAGGGTTTTATGGCTACACCTTC
v_call: TRBV7-2
d_call: -
j_call: TRBJ1-2
clone_size: -

cdr3_aa: CASSPGTGTLAFF
cdr3_nt: TGCGCCAGCAGCCCGGGGACAGGGACTTTGGCTTTCTTT
v_call: TRBV5-1
d_call: TRBD1
j_call: TRBJ1-1
clone_size: -

cdr3_aa: CASSSLAGSTDTQYF
cdr3_nt: TGTGCCAGTAGCTCACTAGCGGGGAGCACAGATACGCAGTATTTT
v_call: TRBV19
d_call: TRBD2
j_call: TRBJ2-3
clone_size: -